Following are 2 T cell receptor beta chains from one sample sequenced in a study of identical twins (dated by TCRdb to 2016 to 2017). The protocol used for the library was 5' RACE. Reads for this sample came from an Illumina HiSeq 2000. TCRdb applied fastp at Q25 and MiXCR to the public reads, then kept only in-frame beta chains. Every CDR3 protein is listed once, alongside the most common genes and DNA of its rows. Within this sample are some 1,700,000 distinct CDR3 sequences, with about 32% of them counted one time only. Together, the top ten hold approximately 0.25% of the sample. The material sequenced was cord blood. These receptors were taken from a newborn girl in good health.

This clonotype was seen a few times. CDR3 DNA sequence: TGTGCCAGCAGTTTACGGCGTAACTATAATTCACCCCTCCACTTT. Its protein product is CASSLRRNYNSPLHF. This sequence joins TRBV27 and TRBJ1-6, with D unresolved. Per germline, CDR1 MNHEY and CDR2 SMNVEV (reference sequence). V was clipped by 2 bases and J by 3 bases, with 8 bases between them. There are 15 residues in the CDR3.

V is TRBV7-9 and J is TRBJ1-2, with D hard to call. The CDR3 has 15 amino acids. Trimming stripped 3 bases from V and 2 bases from J, with 13 bases between. CDR1 SEHNR and CDR2 FQNEAQ come from the germline V gene (reference sequence). The chain's CDR3 is CASSFLSEPNYGYTF. In DNA form, the CDR3 reads TGTGCCAGCAGCTTTCTTTCAGAACCAAACTATGGCTACACCTTC.